A selection of T cell receptor beta chains follows, all from one sample in a study of beta chain features in type 1 diabetes. Generated by immunoSEQ multiplex PCR, the TCRdb table keeps only in-frame clones and is missing some. The sample comprises over 700,000 clones, under 20% of which are singletons, and around 0.02% rests with the top ten. The sequencing input was naive CD4+ T cells from blood. These receptors originate from a woman under 30 in good health. Each CDR3 is given without its conserved first and last residue. The order of the fields is V gene, J gene, CDR3 protein.

TRBV4-3	TRBJ2-3	ASSPQRGRPADTQY
TRBV27	TRBJ2-5	ASRTSGTETQY
TRBV7-9	TRBJ2-7	ASSLATDVD
TRBV27	TRBJ2-1	ASKPGRGSNEQF
TRBV2	TRBJ2-1	ASNYDNEQF
TRBV18	TRBJ2-7	ASSPRSGKDIDEQY
TRBV5-1	TRBJ2-2	ASSLGLAAGELF
TRBV10-2	TRBJ2-1	ASSARREANEQF
TRBV2	TRBJ1-1	ASTSDRLNTEAF
TRBV15	TRBJ2-4	ATSREPPLSATLAKNIQY
TRBV29-1	TRBJ2-1	SVGNRGPYNEQF
TRBV7-2	NA	ASSLVSGQGSYEQY
TRBV5-1	TRBJ2-1	ASSFTSGNEQF
TRBV18	TRBJ1-1	ASSPRTRTMNTEAF
TRBV19	TRBJ2-2	ASSIGGQITGELF
TRBV10-3	TRBJ2-7	AISESRQGNYEQY
TRBV9	TRBJ1-4	ASSPLGQGGEKLF
TRBV5-1	TRBJ2-7	ASSLYRSTYEQY
TRBV5-4	TRBJ2-1	ASRTQPYNEQF
TRBV7-9	TRBJ1-1	ASNRGGLTEAF
TRBV5-1	TRBJ2-2	ASSLAAGLIANTGELF
TRBV6-1	TRBJ1-5	ACSGRSNQPQH
TRBV28	TRBJ2-3	ASNDQRGTDTQY
TRBV9	TRBJ2-5	ASSVGPTVQETQY
TRBV5-1	TRBJ2-2	ASSLASNTGELF
TRBV28	TRBJ1-3	ASSLGGSGNTIY
TRBV7-6	TRBJ2-7	ASSMLGEQY
TRBV29-1	TRBJ2-6	SVRGRVSGSSGANVLT
TRBV7-9	TRBJ2-3	ASTTGTDTQY
TRBV11-1	TRBJ2-1	ASSSGASRYNEQF
TRBV4-2	TRBJ2-1	ASSQDYSYNEQF
TRBV5-6	TRBJ2-1	ASSLVGRARDEQF
TRBV29-1	TRBJ2-1	SVVTSSYNEQF
TRBV7-9	TRBJ2-3	ASSLRASTDTQY
TRBV5-1	TRBJ2-5	ASSMRLVGETQY
TRBV21-1	TRBJ2-7	ASSWGQGPHEQY
TRBV12-5	TRBJ2-1	ASGLGVPGLAVEQF
TRBV5-4	TRBJ2-3	ASSPIAGGPGTQY
TRBV28	TRBJ1-2	ASTQTRSSYT
TRBV11-2	TRBJ2-2	ASRMVAGELF
TRBV2	TRBJ2-3	ASIMNSGSSADTQY
TRBV7-3	TRBJ2-7	ASSLRGGEQY
TRBV7-2	TRBJ2-3	ASSQGGTDTQY
TRBV6-5	TRBJ1-1	ASSYGREGNTEAF
TRBV5-1	TRBJ2-1	ASSLALASFSYNEQF
TRBV7-3	TRBJ2-2	ASSRTPNTGELF
TRBV10-3	TRBJ2-1	AINQRGGSLEQF
TRBV2	TRBJ1-5	ASQTGPNQPQH
TRBV20-1	TRBJ2-3	SAGGVDTQY
TRBV6-1	TRBJ2-1	ASSEQGLTGF
TRBV4-3	TRBJ2-7	ASSQQFTPAYEQY
TRBV4-2	TRBJ2-7	ASSRRDRPLAGGDYEQY
TRBV7-9	TRBJ2-3	ASSLAGLTTDTQY
TRBV28	TRBJ2-7	ASSRTSTGGEQY
TRBV6-5	TRBJ2-1	ASSQVRAGGSEQF
TRBV7-3	TRBJ1-1	ASSAQGANTEAF